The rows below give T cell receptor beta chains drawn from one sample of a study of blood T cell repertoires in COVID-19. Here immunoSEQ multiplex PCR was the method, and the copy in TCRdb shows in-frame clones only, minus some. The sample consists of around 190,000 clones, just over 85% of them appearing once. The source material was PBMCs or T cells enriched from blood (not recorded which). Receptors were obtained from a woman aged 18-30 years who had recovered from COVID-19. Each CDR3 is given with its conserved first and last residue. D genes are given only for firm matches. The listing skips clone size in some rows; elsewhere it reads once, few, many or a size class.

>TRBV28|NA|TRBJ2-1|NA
TGTGCCAGCAGTTTACTCGAGATCTACAATGAGCAGTTCTTC
CASSLLEIYNEQFF
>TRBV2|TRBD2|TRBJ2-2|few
TGTGCCAGCATGACGACTAGCGGGAGAAGGGTCGGGGAGCTGTTTTTT
CASMTTSGRRVGELFF
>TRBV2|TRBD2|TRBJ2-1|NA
TGTGCCAGCAAAACTAGCGGGGGATTCAATGAGCAGTTCTTC
CASKTSGGFNEQFF
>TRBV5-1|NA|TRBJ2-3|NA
TGCGCCAGCAGCTTCCTAGCTTCAGATACGCAGTATTTT
CASSFLASDTQYF
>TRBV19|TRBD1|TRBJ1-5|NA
TGTGCCAGTAGTCAACAGGGGCCTACCGGGCAGCCCCAGCATTTT
CASSQQGPTGQPQHF
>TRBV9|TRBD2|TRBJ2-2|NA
TGTGCCAGCAGCGTAGGCCTAGGACTAGCGGGACCGAACACCGGGGAGCTGTTTTTT
CASSVGLGLAGPNTGELFF
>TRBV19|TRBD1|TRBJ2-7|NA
TGTGCCAGTAGTATTTTCGGGACAGATTCCTACGAGCAGTACTTC
CASSIFGTDSYEQYF
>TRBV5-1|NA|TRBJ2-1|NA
TGCGCCAGCAGCTTTGGGCCAAGCTCCTACAATGAGCAGTTCTTC
CASSFGPSSYNEQFF
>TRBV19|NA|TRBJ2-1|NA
TGTGCCAGTAGTGGGCAGGATTACAATGAGCAGTTCTTC
CASSGQDYNEQFF
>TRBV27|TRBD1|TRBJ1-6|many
TGTGCCAGTCCGGGACAGGGGCGCATCCTGTATAATTCACCCCTCCACTTT
CASPGQGRILYNSPLHF
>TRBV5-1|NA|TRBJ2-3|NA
TGCGCCAGCAGCTTGGCGGGTAAGCCCACAGATACGCAGTATTTT
CASSLAGKPTDTQYF
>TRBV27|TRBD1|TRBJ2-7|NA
TGTGCCAGCCGGGCTAAAAGGACAGGGGGCTTGTACGAGCAGTACTTC
CASRAKRTGGLYEQYF
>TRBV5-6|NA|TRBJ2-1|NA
TGTGCCAGCAGCTTGTTACAGGGTGGGGTGGGGGCGCTCTACAATGAGCAGTTCTTC
CASSLLQGGVGALYNEQFF
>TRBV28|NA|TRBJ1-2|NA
TGTGCCAGCAGGAACCTATTGGTTAATGGCTACACCTTC
CASRNLLVNGYTF